This T cell receptor (beta chain) is from a study of technical replicates of blood from a handful of donors. The data were produced by immunoSEQ multiplex PCR, yet TCRdb's version contains in-frame clones alone and is incomplete. The data contain 50,000 to 60,000 clones, less than 95% of them singletons. This CDR3 has 17 residues. The germline gives CDR1 MDHEN, CDR2 SYDVKM. V dropped 5 bases and J dropped 0; count of bases not matched to a gene: 7. The gene calls are TRBV28 and TRBJ2-1, with 10 bases fitting TRBD2. Sequenced material: PBMCs. This TCR derives from a human donor in good health. Some clones in this sample may be carry-over from other donors' samples. CDR3 protein: CASSPWTSGYSYNEQFF. Here the CDR3 DNA reads TGTGCCAGCAGTCCTTGGACTAGCGGATACTCCTACAATGAGCAGTTCTTC.